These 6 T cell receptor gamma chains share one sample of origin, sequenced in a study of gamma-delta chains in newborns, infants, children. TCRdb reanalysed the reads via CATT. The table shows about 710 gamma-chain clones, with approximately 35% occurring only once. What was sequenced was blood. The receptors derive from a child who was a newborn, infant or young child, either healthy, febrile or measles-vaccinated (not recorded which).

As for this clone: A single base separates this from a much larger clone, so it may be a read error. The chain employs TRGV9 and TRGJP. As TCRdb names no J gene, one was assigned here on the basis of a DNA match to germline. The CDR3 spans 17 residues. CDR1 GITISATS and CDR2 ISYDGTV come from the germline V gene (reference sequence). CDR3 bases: TGTGCCTTCTGGGAGGCCCCGCAAGAGTTGGGCAAAAAAATCAAGGTATTT. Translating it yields CAFWEAPQELGKKIKVF.

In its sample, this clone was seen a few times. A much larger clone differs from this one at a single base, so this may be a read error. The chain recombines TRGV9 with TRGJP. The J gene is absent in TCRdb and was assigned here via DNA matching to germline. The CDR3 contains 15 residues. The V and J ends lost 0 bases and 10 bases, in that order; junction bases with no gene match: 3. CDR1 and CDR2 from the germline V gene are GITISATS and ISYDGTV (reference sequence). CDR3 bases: TGTGCCTTGTGGGAGGTGCATTTGGGCAAAAAAATCAAGGTATTT. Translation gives CALWEVHLGKKIKVF.

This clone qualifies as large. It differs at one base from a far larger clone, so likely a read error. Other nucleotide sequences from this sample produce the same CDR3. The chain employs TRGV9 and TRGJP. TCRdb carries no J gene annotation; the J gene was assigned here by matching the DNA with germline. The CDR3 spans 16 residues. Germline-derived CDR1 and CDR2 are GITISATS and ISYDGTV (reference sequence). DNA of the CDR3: TGCGCCTTGTGGGAGGTGCAAGAGTTGGGCAAAAAAATCAAGGTATTT. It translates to CALWEVQELGKKIKVF.

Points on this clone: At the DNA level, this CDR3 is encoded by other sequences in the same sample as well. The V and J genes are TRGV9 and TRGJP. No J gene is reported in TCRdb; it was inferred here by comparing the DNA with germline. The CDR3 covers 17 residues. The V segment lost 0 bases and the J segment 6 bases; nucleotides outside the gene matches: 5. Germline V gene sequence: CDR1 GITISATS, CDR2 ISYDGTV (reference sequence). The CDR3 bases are TGTGCCTTGTGGGAGGTGCATGGAGAGTTGGGCAAAAAAATCAAGGTATTT. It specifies CALWEVHGELGKKIKVF.

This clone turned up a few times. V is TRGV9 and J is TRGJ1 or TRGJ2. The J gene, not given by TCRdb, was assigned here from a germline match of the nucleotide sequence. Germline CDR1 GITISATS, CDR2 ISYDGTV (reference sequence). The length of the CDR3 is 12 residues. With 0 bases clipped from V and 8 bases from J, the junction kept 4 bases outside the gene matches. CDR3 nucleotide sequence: TGTGCCTTGTGGGAGGTGCATCATAAGAAACTCTTT. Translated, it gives CALWEVHHKKLF.

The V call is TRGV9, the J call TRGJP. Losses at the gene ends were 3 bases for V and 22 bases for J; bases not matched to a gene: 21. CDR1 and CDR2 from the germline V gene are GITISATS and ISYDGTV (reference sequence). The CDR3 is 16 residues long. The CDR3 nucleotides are TGTGCCTTGTGGGAGCTGCAAGAGTTTGGCAAACACATCAAGGTATTT. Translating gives CALWELQEFGKHIKVF.